The 26 T cell receptor beta chains presented below share a single source sample, sequenced in a study of blood T cells in healthy people across ages. The use of a sample-barcoded 5' primer and a J-beta primer mix characterized a second PCR of about 7 to 12 cycles. TCRdb re-analysed the 5' RACE reads in MiXCR, keeping a single row per CDR3 protein. This sample has 920,000 or so distinct CDR3 sequences, with 40% to 45% found just once. The sequencing sample was made of blood. These receptor sequences come from a woman aged 55-75 years in good health.

A single count supports this clonotype. The rearrangement joins TRBV20-1 to TRBJ2-1; 7 bases match TRBD2. V trimming: 0 bases; J trimming: 0 bases; junction bases outside the gene matches: 5. The CDR3 runs to 16 residues. The germline CDR1 and CDR2 sequences are DFQATT and SNEGSKA (reference sequence). The CDR3 reads CSARELAAGSYNEQFF. The CDR3 DNA reads as TGCAGTGCTAGAGAGCTAGCGGCTGGCTCCTACAATGAGCAGTTCTTC.

The chain is built from TRBV3-1 and TRBJ2-7; no clear D gene. This CDR3 is built from 14 residues. The V end lost 0 bases, the J end lost 3 bases, and 9 bases lay between the germline ends. Germline-derived CDR1 and CDR2 are LGHDT and YNNKEL (reference sequence). The CDR3, as DNA: TGTGCCAGCAGCCAAGACAGGACCGACTACGAGCAGTACTTC. Translation: CASSQDRTDYEQYF.

Remarks on this clonotype: The junction shows a germline mismatch at one end, possibly a read error. V gene TRBV3-1 combines with J gene TRBJ2-1; 9 nucleotides align to TRBD1. CDR1 is LGHDT and CDR2 is YNNKEL in the germline V gene (reference sequence). This CDR3 comprises 15 residues. CDR3 sequence (DNA): TGTGCCGGCAGCCCCGGGGACAGGGAGTTTAATGAGCAGTTCTTC. Translated, it gives CAGSPGDREFNEQFF.

This clonotype appeared a few times. The V call is TRBV20-1, the J call TRBJ2-1, with a weak D call TRBD2 (6 bases). In germline, CDR1 is DFQATT, CDR2 SNEGSKA (reference sequence). The CDR3 length is 16 residues. Between the trimmed V and J ends, which lost 1 base and 0 bases, there was a span of 13 bases. The CDR3 bases are TGCAGTGCTAGAGTGGCAGCGGGTTTCTCCTACAATGAGCAGTTCTTC. Translated, it gives CSARVAAGFSYNEQFF.

Turning to this clonotype: One end of the junction varies from germline; a read error may be responsible. The V gene is TRBV20-1, the J gene TRBJ2-1; TRBD2 aligns across 10 bases. The CDR3 loop spans 15 amino acids. CDR1 DFQATT and CDR2 SNEGSKA come from the germline V gene (reference sequence). Here the CDR3 reads CSANDRAGGVNGQFF. As DNA, the CDR3 is TGCAGTGCTAACGATCGAGCGGGAGGGGTCAATGGGCAGTTCTTC.

This clonotype was seen a handful of times. This chain links TRBV5-4 with TRBJ2-7, with D possibly matching TRBD2 (6 bases). Germline lookup yields CDR1 SGHNT and CDR2 YYREEE (reference sequence). This CDR3 comprises 13 residues. The V and J ends lost 4 bases and 10 bases respectively, with 18 bases between them. CDR3 residues: CASSTPGDGDQYF. CDR3 DNA: TGTGCCAGCAGCACCCCGGGGGACGGCGACCAGTACTTC.

The chain recombines TRBV5-1 with TRBJ2-1, with D perhaps TRBD2 (5 bases). CDR1 is SGHRS and CDR2 is YFSETQ in the germline V gene. V shed 4 bases and J shed 9 bases, with 20 bases lying between them. The length of the CDR3 is 15 residues. CDR3 nucleotide sequence: TGCGCCAGCAGCAGAGAGGAGGCCTTGGTTACTGAGCAGTTCTTC. It specifies CASSREEALVTEQFF.

Note on this clonotype: A much larger clone sits a single nucleotide away, making a read error possible. This chain connects TRBV12-3 or TRBV12-4 to TRBJ1-2, with D perhaps TRBD1 (6 bases). The V gene lost 4 bases and the J gene lost 5 bases, with 11 bases spanning the gap. The CDR3 covers 13 residues. The CDR3 DNA sequence: TGTGCCAGCAGTTGGGAGGGGGGGTATGGCTACACCTTC. Its translation: CASSWEGGYGYTF.

This clonotype showed up just a few times. The chain combines TRBV29-1 with TRBJ1-2, with a possible D match to TRBD1 (5 bases). From germline, CDR1 is SQVTM and CDR2 ANQGSEA. V was pared by 3 bases and J by 8 bases, with 19 bases between. The CDR3 extends over 14 amino acids. In DNA form, the CDR3 reads TGCAGCGTTGAGGCGTTACAGGCCACGGGAGGCTACACCTTC. Encoded protein: CSVEALQATGGYTF.

CDR3 sequence: CATRRGRDDKKQYF. CDR3 bases: TGTGCCACCCGACGGGGCAGAGATGACAAGAAGCAGTACTTC. V gene TRBV12-3 or TRBV12-4 combines with J gene TRBJ2-5; TRBD1 or TRBD2 may be the D gene (5 bases each). The CDR3 extends over 14 amino acids. The V and J ends lost 10 bases and 11 bases respectively, with 26 bases between them.

J is TRBJ2-5 and V is TRBV28, with TRBD2 as a possible D gene (6 bases). Germline CDR1 is MDHEN and CDR2 is SYDVKM. Trimming removed 10 bases from V and 11 bases from J, with 29 bases in between. The CDR3 has 15 amino acids. Here the CDR3 reads CATAEGLRNYNEQYF. The CDR3 DNA sequence: TGTGCCACCGCGGAGGGACTCCGAAACTATAATGAGCAGTACTTC.

Only a few counts were recorded for this clonotype. The V call is TRBV7-8, the J call TRBJ2-7, with unresolved D. The CDR3 covers 12 residues. CDR1 SGHVS and CDR2 FQNEAQ come from the germline V gene. The V and J ends lost 5 bases and 6 bases respectively, with 11 bases between them. CDR3 sequence: CASSHSLGEQYF. Written as DNA, the CDR3 is TGTGCCAGCAGCCACTCCCTTGGCGAGCAGTACTTC.

In its sample, this clonotype was seen a few times. The chain joins TRBV18 to TRBJ2-3; TRBD1 aligns across 7 bases. V lost 5 bases, J lost 1 base, and 9 bases stayed unmatched. The CDR3 is 16 residues long. Germline V lookup: CDR1 KGHSH, CDR2 LQKENI. The CDR3 bases are TGTGCCAGCTCAACGACAGGGCCCGGGGGCACAGATACGCAGTATTTT. Translated: CASSTTGPGGTDTQYF.

V is TRBV7-8 and J is TRBJ2-1, with 9 bases lining up with TRBD2. Germline loops: CDR1 SGHVS, CDR2 FQNEAQ. V lost 0 bases, J lost 5 bases, and 2 bases stayed unmatched. This CDR3 comprises 15 residues. Written as DNA, the CDR3 is TGTGCCAGCAGCTTAGCGCGACTAGCGGACAATGAGCAGTTCTTC. It translates to CASSLARLADNEQFF. The variable domain in full, with the rest retrieved from reference TRBV7-8 and TRBJ2-1, is GAGVSQSPRYKVAKRGQDVALRCDPISGHVSLFWYQQALGQGPEFLTYFQNEAQLDKSGLPSDRFFAERPEGSVSTLKIQRTQQEDSAVYLCASSLARLADNEQFFGPGTRLTVL.

The V gene is TRBV7-9, the J gene TRBJ2-1; tentative D call: TRBD2 (5 bases). V was cut by 1 base and J by 6 bases, with 10 bases left in between. Germline lookup yields CDR1 SEHNR and CDR2 FQNEAQ (reference sequence). This CDR3 region has 14 residues. The CDR3 DNA is TGTGCCAGCAGCTTAGTCGGGATTGGCAATGAGCAGTTCTTC. Protein product: CASSLVGIGNEQFF. The whole variable domain, filled in from reference TRBV7-9 and TRBJ2-1, reads DTGVSQNPRHKITKRGQNVTFRCDPISEHNRLYWYRQTLGQGPEFLTYFQNEAQLEKSRLLSDRFSAERPKGSFSTLEIQRTEQGDSAMYLCASSLVGIGNEQFFGPGTRLTVL.

As to this clonotype: Its ends do not fully match the called genes, so a read error is possible. The J gene is TRBJ1-2, the V gene TRBV30, with D tentatively TRBD1 (6 bases). CDR1 GTSNPN and CDR2 SVGIG come from the germline V gene (reference sequence). There are 13 residues in the CDR3. The chain's CDR3 is CAWIQGGGYGYTF. Written as DNA, the CDR3 is TGCGCCTGGATACAAGGGGGGGGCTATGGCTACACCTTC.

This clonotype was counted between two and nine times. The chain joins TRBV27 to TRBJ2-4; 8 nucleotides agree with TRBD1. Germline V lookup: CDR1 MNHEY, CDR2 SMNVEV (reference sequence). V shed 2 bases, J shed 5 bases, and the junction held 8 bases outside the gene matches. The CDR3 is made up of 16 amino acids. The CDR3: CASSLQGARLQNIQYF. The CDR3 DNA is TGTGCCAGCAGTTTACAGGGGGCGAGGCTCCAAAACATTCAGTACTTC.

V gene TRBV5-1 combines with J gene TRBJ2-2; D gene unclear. V was clipped by 0 bases and J by 1 base, with 4 bases between them. This CDR3 contains 14 residues. Germline V gene sequence: CDR1 SGHRS, CDR2 YFSETQ. CDR3 residues: CASSLEVNTGELFF. In nucleotides, the CDR3 is TGCGCCAGCAGCTTGGAGGTGAACACCGGGGAGCTGTTTTTT.

The J gene is TRBJ2-4, the V gene TRBV6-1; 8 bases agree with TRBD2. Per germline, CDR1 MNHNS and CDR2 SASEGT. The CDR3 runs to 15 residues. Losses at the gene ends were 5 bases for V and 7 bases for J; bases not matched to a gene: 10. The CDR3 protein is CASSFTGGPLNIQYF. CDR3 bases: TGTGCCAGCAGTTTTACGGGAGGGCCTTTGAACATTCAGTACTTC.

V usage is TRBV10-2 and J usage is TRBJ2-5; 10 bases map to TRBD2. The CDR3 has 14 residues. V lost 4 bases, J lost 4 bases, and 3 bases stayed unmatched. Germline CDR1 is WSHSY and CDR2 is SAAADI. This CDR3 is CASSVSGRLETQYF. In nucleotides, the CDR3 is TGCGCCAGCAGTGTTAGCGGGAGGTTAGAGACCCAGTACTTC.

The chain uses TRBV19 and TRBJ2-3; 10 nucleotides line up with TRBD2. CDR1 LNHDA and CDR2 SQIVND come from the germline V gene (reference sequence). V shed 4 bases and J 2 bases; nucleotides not matched to a gene: 9. CDR3 size: 17 residues. DNA of the CDR3: TGTGCCAGTAGTAAAACCATACTAGCGGGAACCACAGATACGCAGTATTTT. This sequence encodes CASSKTILAGTTDTQYF.

This clonotype has ten or more counts. This rearrangement joins TRBV20-1 to TRBJ2-3; D perhaps matches TRBD2 (6 bases). V was trimmed by 6 bases and J by 4 bases, leaving 20 bases between them. The CDR3 sequence is 15 residues long. Germline V lookup: CDR1 DFQATT, CDR2 SNEGSKA (reference sequence). CDR3 DNA sequence: TGCAGTGCAGACGTCCTTGGGACTTTCGCAGATACGCAGTATTTT. This codes for CSADVLGTFADTQYF.

The chain recombines TRBV24-1 with TRBJ2-5; 10 bases align to TRBD1. CDR1 is KGHDR and CDR2 is SFDVKD in the germline V gene. J lost 3 bases, V lost 5 bases, and 5 bases had no gene match. The CDR3 covers 15 residues. CDR3 coding DNA: TGTGCCACCAGTGCCCGGGGACAGGGGAAAGAGACCCAGTACTTC. Its protein is CATSARGQGKETQYF.

The chain uses TRBV6-1 and TRBJ1-6, with no clear D. Per the germline V gene, CDR1 is MNHNS and CDR2 is SASEGT. The V and J ends lost 6 bases and 4 bases respectively, with 13 bases between them. This CDR3 comprises 15 residues. The CDR3 protein is CASSQEALYNSPLHF. The CDR3, as DNA: TGTGCCAGCAGCCAGGAGGCGCTTTATAATTCACCCCTCCACTTT.

The rearrangement uses TRBV6-1 and TRBJ1-2, with D possibly TRBD1 on 5 matching bases. Trimming shortened V by 8 bases and J by 4 bases, and 14 bases separated the two germline ends. The germline V gene encodes CDR1 MNHNS and CDR2 SASEGT. CDR3 length equals 13 residues. The CDR3: CASGGTYFYGYTF. The CDR3 DNA sequence: TGTGCCAGCGGGGGGACCTATTTCTATGGCTACACCTTC.

This clonotype was detected only once. The chain combines TRBV15 with TRBJ1-1; D not certain. From germline, CDR1 is LNHNV and CDR2 YYDKDF (reference sequence). The CDR3 loop spans 15 amino acids. V lost 0 bases to trimming and J lost 1 base, with 9 bases between them. The CDR3 bases are TGTGCCACCAGCAGAGATCCCATCACGAACACTGAAGCTTTCTTT. Residues: CATSRDPITNTEAFF.